The 20 T cell receptor beta chains below all came from one sample that was sequenced in a study of early stage breast cancer tumors. Using immunoSEQ multiplex PCR, the repertoire was profiled, and TCRdb retains in-frame clones only, with some absent. Of roughly 30,000 clones in the sample, roughly 55% were seen once. Sequenced material: breast tumor tissue. These receptors originate from a person aged 50-59 years with breast cancer.

The rearrangement joins TRBV5-1 to TRBJ2-5; D gene ambiguous. Trimming removed 0 bases at V and 3 bases at J, with 6 bases between. Germline CDR1 reads SGHRS; CDR2 reads YFSETQ. The CDR3 consists of 13 residues. CDR3 coding DNA: TGCGCCAGCAGCTTGGACCTAGAAGAGACCCAGTACTTC. Amino acid sequence: CASSLDLEETQYF.

This sequence joins TRBV7-2 and TRBJ2-7; D may be TRBD1 or TRBD2 (5 bases each). V was pared by 4 bases and J by 2 bases, with 9 bases between. Germline V gene sequence: CDR1 SGHTA, CDR2 FQGNSA. This CDR3 contains 13 residues. The CDR3 nucleotides are TGTGCCAGCAGCTCGGTGGGGGCCTACGAGCAGTACTTC. Translating gives CASSSVGAYEQYF.

This clone was seen only a few times. The CDR3 region has the DNA TGTGCCAGCAGCCTCGACAGGGGCGGTGATGAGCAGTTCTTC. Residues: CASSLDRGGDEQFF. The rearrangement joins TRBV6-6 to TRBJ2-1; TRBD1 aligns across 8 bases. Germline CDR1 MNHNY, CDR2 SVGAGI (reference sequence). V lost 6 bases to trimming and J lost 8 bases; unmatched junction nucleotides: 9. The CDR3 has 14 amino acids.

The V call is TRBV5-6, the J call TRBJ2-7, with D unclear. CDR1 and CDR2 from the germline V gene are SGHDT and YYEEEE. The V gene lost 1 base and the J gene lost 7 bases, with 6 bases spanning the gap. The length of the CDR3 is 11 residues. The CDR3 sequence: CASSLSREQYF. The CDR3 DNA sequence: TGTGCCAGCAGCTTGTCCAGGGAGCAGTACTTC.

The chain employs TRBV29-1 and TRBJ2-2; a weak D match, TRBD2 (6 bases). Germline V gene lookup returns CDR1 SQVTM and CDR2 ANQGSEA. The CDR3 loop spans 13 amino acids. With 1 base removed from V and 4 bases from J, the gap between germline ends came to 7 bases. In DNA, the CDR3 is TGCAGCGTTGAAGGGGAGGCCACCGGGGAGCTGTTTTTT. It translates to CSVEGEATGELFF.

This clone came up once. This chain links TRBV7-2 with TRBJ2-7; no clear D. The V end was cut by 0 bases, the J end by 0 bases, with 18 bases between. The V gene's germline CDR1 is SGHTA and CDR2 FQGNSA. The CDR3 totals 18 residues. The CDR3 nucleotides read TGTGCCAGCAGCTTAGCCCCCCTCCTCAGACCTCGCTCCTACGAGCAGTACTTC. Translating it yields CASSLAPLLRPRSYEQYF.

The chain links TRBV4-1 to TRBJ1-4, with 12 positions matching TRBD1. The germline V gene has CDR1 MGHRA and CDR2 YSYEKL. This CDR3 is 16 amino acids long. J gave up 3 bases and V 4 bases, and 3 bases lay outside the gene matches. CDR3 DNA sequence: TGCGCCAGCAGCCGGGACAGGGGGCTTTCTAATGAAAAACTGTTTTTT. Translated, it gives CASSRDRGLSNEKLFF.

This clone occurred a few times. V usage is TRBV30 and J usage is TRBJ1-1; D is perhaps TRBD1 (6 bases). Germline V gene sequence: CDR1 GTSNPN, CDR2 SVGIG (reference sequence). V lost 1 base, J lost 7 bases, and 16 bases lay in between. CDR3 length: 14 amino acids. As DNA, the CDR3 is TGTGCCTGGAGTGCTCGACGTAGAGGGGGTGAAGCTTTCTTT. Amino acid sequence: CAWSARRRGGEAFF.

The chain is built from TRBV30 and TRBJ2-5; D possibly corresponds to TRBD1 (5 bases). The CDR3 consists of 13 residues. V lost 5 bases, J lost 4 bases, and 14 bases lay in between. Germline CDR1 and CDR2: GTSNPN and SVGIG (reference sequence). CDR3 amino acids: CAWDLGQRETQYF. DNA for the CDR3: TGTGCCTGGGACCTGGGGCAGAGAGAGACCCAGTACTTC.

This clone has only a few counts. Here the CDR3 DNA reads TGTGCCAGCAGCTTAGGAGCCAGTAGCAATGAGCAGTTCTTC. This gives the protein CASSLGASSNEQFF. The gene calls are TRBV7-9 and TRBJ2-1; D is ambiguous. V was trimmed by 1 base and J by 6 bases, leaving 10 bases between them. CDR1 is SEHNR and CDR2 is FQNEAQ in the germline V gene (reference sequence). The CDR3 covers 14 residues.

This clone showed up many times. The V gene is TRBV19, the J gene TRBJ2-1, with D perhaps TRBD2 (5 bases). Germline values: CDR1 LNHDA, CDR2 SQIVND (reference sequence). The CDR3 covers 13 residues. Trimming took 5 bases from V and 9 from J, leaving 14 bases between them. CDR3 sequence reads: CASSGLAYSEQFF. CDR3 sequence (DNA): TGTGCCAGTAGTGGCCTAGCATATTCTGAGCAGTTCTTC. Variable domain in full (rest from reference TRBV19 and TRBJ2-1): DGGITQSPKYLFRKEGQNVTLSCEQNLNHDAMYWYRQDPGQGLRLIYYSQIVNDFQKGDIAEGYSVSREKKESFPLTVTSAQKNPTAFYLCASSGLAYSEQFFGPGTRLTVL.

The CDR3 region is CASSPIGQTGELFF. As DNA, the CDR3 is TGTGCCAGCAGCCCCATTGGACAGACCGGGGAGCTGTTTTTT. The chain has TRBV9 and TRBJ2-2, with D possibly being TRBD1 (6 bases). The CDR3 runs to 14 residues. Germline CDR1 SGDLS, CDR2 YYNGEE. The V end was cut by 4 bases, the J end by 5 bases, with 12 bases between.

This clone showed up just a few times. V and J are TRBV7-2 and TRBJ2-2, with 10 bases matching TRBD1. Germline loops: CDR1 SGHTA, CDR2 FQGNSA. V dropped 5 bases and J dropped 7; count of bases not matched to a gene: 13. The CDR3 covers 17 residues. DNA for the CDR3: TGTGCCAGCAGCACACCTCAGGGACAGGGGCTGGGCGGGGAGCTGTTTTTT. This codes for CASSTPQGQGLGGELFF.

CDR3 DNA sequence: TGTGCCAGCTCACCTCCCCCCCGGGAGGGGAATCAGCCCCAGCATTTT. Amino acids: CASSPPPREGNQPQHF. This sequence joins TRBV18 and TRBJ1-5, with D maybe TRBD1 (5 bases). The V and J ends lost 3 bases and 4 bases respectively, with 16 bases between them. Per the germline V gene, CDR1 is KGHSH and CDR2 is LQKENI. CDR3 length: 16 amino acids.

The V and J genes are TRBV19 and TRBJ1-1; TRBD1 might be the D (6 bases). The CDR3 has 12 residues. Germline-derived CDR1 and CDR2 are LNHDA and SQIVND (reference sequence). Trimming removed 8 bases at V and 7 bases at J, with 14 bases between. This chain's CDR3 is CASSRGGGEAFF. CDR3 DNA sequence: TGTGCCAGTTCCCGGGGGGGCGGTGAAGCTTTCTTT.

The chain recombines TRBV6-5 with TRBJ1-1; tentative D call: TRBD1 (6 bases). The V gene's germline CDR1 is MNHEY and CDR2 SVGAGI. V shed 2 bases and J shed 4 bases, with 11 bases lying between them. This CDR3 has 14 residues. In nucleotides, the CDR3 is TGTGCCAGCAGTTACGGTACAGGGCTCACTGAAGCTTTCTTT. It yields the protein CASSYGTGLTEAFF.

The chain carries TRBV5-1 and TRBJ2-3, with 7 positions matching TRBD2. V lost 2 bases to trimming and J lost 1 base; unmatched junction nucleotides: 4. The CDR3 length is 15 residues. Germline CDR1 SGHRS, CDR2 YFSETQ. CDR3 residues: CASSFSRGGTDTQYF. In nucleotides, the CDR3 is TGCGCCAGCAGCTTTTCCCGGGGGGGCACAGATACGCAGTATTTT.

This clone was seen a few times. J is TRBJ2-1 and V is TRBV28, with 10 bases that match TRBD2. V lost 8 bases and J lost 8; bases outside the gene matches: 3. This CDR3 spans 12 amino acids. Germline V lookup: CDR1 MDHEN, CDR2 SYDVKM. As DNA, the CDR3 is TGTGCCAGCCTAGCGGGAGACTATGAGCAGTTCTTC. It encodes CASLAGDYEQFF.

The J gene is TRBJ2-5, the V gene TRBV6-4; TRBD2 agrees at 14 bases. V was clipped by 9 bases and J by 3 bases; unmatched bases: 9. This CDR3 contains 16 residues. Germline CDR1 and CDR2: MRHNA and SNTAGT. This CDR3 reads CARLGTSGRKEETQYF. CDR3 nucleotide sequence: TGTGCCAGACTCGGGACTAGCGGGAGAAAGGAAGAGACCCAGTACTTC.

The genes are TRBV10-3 and TRBJ2-5; 9 bases align to TRBD2. V was clipped by 3 bases and J by 3 bases; unmatched bases: 5. Germline CDR1 is ENHRY and CDR2 is SYGVKD. The CDR3 has 15 amino acids. CDR3 sequence (DNA): TGTGCCATCAGTGACTCCGCTAGCGGGGAAGAGACCCAGTACTTC. Translated, it gives CAISDSASGEETQYF.